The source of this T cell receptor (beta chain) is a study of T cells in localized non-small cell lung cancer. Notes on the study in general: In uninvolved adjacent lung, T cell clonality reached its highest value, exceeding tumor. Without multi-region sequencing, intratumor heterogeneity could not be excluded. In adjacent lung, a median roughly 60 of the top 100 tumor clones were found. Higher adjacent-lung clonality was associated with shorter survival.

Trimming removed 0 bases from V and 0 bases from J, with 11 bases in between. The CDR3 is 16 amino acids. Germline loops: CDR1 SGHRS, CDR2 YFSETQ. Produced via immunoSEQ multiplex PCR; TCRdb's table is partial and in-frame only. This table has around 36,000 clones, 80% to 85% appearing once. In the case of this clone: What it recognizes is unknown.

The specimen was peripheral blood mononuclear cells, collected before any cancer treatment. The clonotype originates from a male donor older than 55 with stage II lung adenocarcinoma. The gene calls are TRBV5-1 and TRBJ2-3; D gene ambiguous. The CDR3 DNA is TGCGCCAGCAGCTTGGGGGGAACCTCTAGCACAGATACGCAGTATTTT. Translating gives CASSLGGTSSTDTQYF. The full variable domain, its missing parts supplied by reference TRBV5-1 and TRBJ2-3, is KAGVTQTPRYLIKTRGQQVTLSCSPISGHRSVSWYQQTPGQGLQFLFEYFSETQRNKGNFPGRFSGRQFSNSRSEMNVSTLELGDSALYLCASSLGGTSSTDTQYFGPGTRLTVL.